This T cell receptor beta chain was identified in a study of shared clonotypes between healthy human individuals. Whole-study context: Researchers assigned three CD4 naive, three CD4 memory, two CD8 naive and one CD8 memory plate to each donor.

Assay: immunoSEQ multiplex PCR; the TCRdb copy retains only in-frame clones and omits some. The data show roughly 1.4 million clones, just under 99% seen once. Free of recent acute infections or vaccinations, the donors were healthy HIV-negative adults. Researchers partitioned CD4+ cells into CD45RA+ naive and CD45RA-negative memory subsets. The germline gives CDR1 LGHNA, CDR2 YSLEER. This CDR3 spans 14 amino acids. Trimming pared 2 bases from V and 2 bases from J, leaving 9 bases between. Source material: naive CD4+ T cells sorted from blood. The subset is: CD45RA+ positively selected. The TCR was taken from a man aged 30 to 39 in good health. This chain links TRBV4-3 with TRBJ1-2; a possible D gene is TRBD1 (5 bases). The CDR3 DNA is TGCGCCAGCAGCCAACGAGAGGGGAACTATGGCTACACCTTC. It specifies CASSQREGNYGYTF.